One sample yielded the 25 T cell receptor beta chains listed below, sequenced in a study of cytomegalovirus exposure and HLA in healthy donors. PCR involved 60 Vbeta and 13 Jbeta primers. Generated by immunoSEQ multiplex PCR, the TCRdb table keeps only in-frame clones and is missing some. The sample records approximately 160,000 clones, more than 60% being singletons. The material sequenced was PBMCs. These receptors were collected from a male donor in good health and CMV-seronegative.

The genes are TRBV10-1 and TRBJ1-3, with D perhaps matching TRBD1 (5 bases). The ends were cut back, 3 bases at V and 1 base at J, with 10 bases in the middle. The CDR3 loop spans 15 amino acids. Germline CDR1 is WNHNN and CDR2 is SYGVQD (reference sequence). CDR3 in amino acids: CASSECRASGNTIYF. The CDR3 DNA is TGCGCCAGCAGTGAATGCAGGGCGTCTGGAAACACCATATATTTT.

The V call is TRBV11-2, the J call TRBJ2-2; 12 nucleotides align to TRBD2. The CDR3 is 16 amino acids. Germline CDR1 and CDR2: SGHAT and FQNNGV. V shed 6 bases and J 5 bases; nucleotides not matched to a gene: 7. CDR3 nucleotide sequence: TGTGCCAGCAGGTCTAGCGGGGGGGCCGGGACCGGGGAGCTGTTTTTT. This sequence encodes CASRSSGGAGTGELFF.

This chain connects TRBV11-1 to TRBJ2-5, with a weak D call TRBD1 (5 bases). The germline V gene has CDR1 SGHAT and CDR2 FQDESV (reference sequence). The CDR3 contains 16 residues. Trimming removed 4 bases from V and 2 bases from J, with 17 bases in between. CDR3 in amino acids: CASSSRGTGYQETQYF. Here the CDR3 DNA reads TGTGCCAGCAGCTCTCGCGGCACAGGTTATCAAGAGACCCAGTACTTC.

The chain employs TRBV13 and TRBJ2-1; D is possibly TRBD2 (5 bases). V was trimmed by 4 bases and J by 1 base, leaving 11 bases between them. The germline gives CDR1 PRHDT, CDR2 FYEKMQ (reference sequence). CDR3 length: 15 amino acids. The CDR3 bases are TGTGCCAGCAGCTCTGACTACCCATCCTACAATGAGCAGTTCTTC. Its protein is CASSSDYPSYNEQFF.

Comments on this clone: At one end the junction does not follow the germline gene, possibly because of a read error. V and J are TRBV27 and TRBJ1-1; D perhaps matches TRBD1 (5 bases). Per germline, CDR1 MNHEY and CDR2 SMNVEV (reference sequence). The CDR3 extends over 13 amino acids. The CDR3 nucleotides read TGTGCCAGCAGTTTATCGAGTGGGACTGGAGCTTTCTTT. It codes for CASSLSSGTGAFF.

Only a few counts were recorded for this clone. The V call is TRBV5-1, the J call TRBJ2-2, with D perhaps matching TRBD2 (5 bases). Germline loops: CDR1 SGHRS, CDR2 YFSETQ. Trimming removed 4 bases at V and 5 bases at J, with 12 bases between. This CDR3 contains 14 residues. The CDR3 loop reads CASSKLGVTGELFF. The CDR3 bases are TGCGCCAGCAGCAAACTGGGAGTTACCGGGGAGCTGTTTTTT.

This clone has a handful of counts. The chain is built from TRBV7-2 and TRBJ2-2; 9 bases align to TRBD2. This CDR3 region has 16 residues. The trim removed 3 bases at V and 7 bases at J, leaving 9 bases unmatched. CDR1 is SGHTA and CDR2 is FQGNSA in the germline V gene. The CDR3 DNA is TGTGCCAGCAGCTTGGGCGCGGGAGGGCCCAACGGGGAGCTGTTTTTT. Protein: CASSLGAGGPNGELFF.

Notes on this clone: At the DNA level, this CDR3 is encoded by other sequences in the same sample as well. This sequence joins TRBV30 and TRBJ1-3; 8 bases line up with TRBD1. J was trimmed by 7 bases and V by 0 bases; bases with no gene match: 2. The CDR3 length is 13 residues. CDR1 GTSNPN and CDR2 SVGIG come from the germline V gene (reference sequence). The CDR3 spells CAWSVQGGNTIYF. The CDR3 region has the DNA TGTGCCTGGAGTGTACAGGGGGGGAACACCATATATTTT.

The V and J genes are TRBV7-9 and TRBJ1-4; D remains unclear. V lost 3 bases to trimming and J lost 4 bases, with 12 bases between them. Germline V lookup: CDR1 SEHNR, CDR2 FQNEAQ (reference sequence). CDR3 length: 15 amino acids. The CDR3 DNA reads TGTGCCAGCAGCTTGCCAGGATTGGGTAATGAAAAACTGTTTTTT. This sequence encodes CASSLPGLGNEKLFF.

This clone showed up just a few times. The chain carries TRBV4-1 and TRBJ1-4; 7 bases are a match to TRBD1. Trimming took 6 bases from V and 10 from J; bases not matched to a gene: 5. Germline V gives CDR1 MGHRA, CDR2 YSYEKL. CDR3 length equals 12 residues. CDR3 in amino acids: CASREGAGKLFF. DNA of the CDR3: TGCGCCAGCAGGGAGGGGGCGGGAAAACTGTTTTTT.

The CDR3 loop is CASSLTWTGYGYTF. In DNA, the CDR3 is TGCGCCAGCAGCTTGACTTGGACAGGTTATGGCTACACCTTC. The chain couples TRBV5-1 to TRBJ1-2, with TRBD1 matching over 7 bases. The CDR3 sequence is 14 residues long. Germline CDR1 is SGHRS and CDR2 is YFSETQ. V shed 1 base, J shed 5 bases, and the junction held 5 bases outside the gene matches.

This chain joins TRBV4-1 and TRBJ1-4; possibly TRBD1 for D (5 bases). V dropped 4 bases and J dropped 14 bases, with 23 bases sitting between them. This CDR3 spans 15 amino acids. Germline-derived CDR1 and CDR2 are MGHRA and YSYEKL. The CDR3 sequence: CASSPQGQKRGSLFF. The DNA of the CDR3 is TGCGCCAGCAGCCCGCAGGGCCAAAAACGAGGATCGCTGTTTTTT.

The genes are TRBV19 and TRBJ1-5; D not certain. This CDR3 region has 15 residues. Trimming took 3 bases from V and 5 from J, leaving 14 bases between them. Germline lookup yields CDR1 LNHDA and CDR2 SQIVND (reference sequence). The CDR3 loop is CASSITTLSYQPQHF. The CDR3 DNA reads as TGTGCCAGTAGTATTACGACATTAAGTTATCAGCCCCAGCATTTT.

The CDR3 nucleotides read TGTGCCAGCAGCTTGCCAGGGGGAGGAACTGAAGCTTTCTTT. This encodes CASSLPGGGTEAFF. The chain carries TRBV7-8 and TRBJ1-1, with 7 bases matching TRBD1. The CDR3 runs to 14 residues. V trimming: 3 bases; J trimming: 5 bases; junction bases outside the gene matches: 6. Germline V CDR1 and CDR2: SGHVS, FQNEAQ.

V gene TRBV9 combines with J gene TRBJ1-4; D might be TRBD1 (6 bases). V lost 0 bases, J lost 9 bases, and 15 bases lay in between. Germline loops: CDR1 SGDLS, CDR2 YYNGEE. The CDR3 runs to 15 residues. CDR3 bases: TGTGCCAGCAGCGTAGCAACAGGGCTGGGGCAAAAACTGTTTTTT. Protein sequence: CASSVATGLGQKLFF.

Turning to this clone: Since a far larger clone is one base different, this is likely a read error. The chain employs TRBV6-5 and TRBJ1-1; D is undetermined. V was clipped by 6 bases and J by 8 bases, with 19 bases between them. Germline V gene data show CDR1 as MNHEY and CDR2 as SVGAGI. The CDR3 has 14 amino acids. The CDR3 sequence: CASSPAEARVEAFF. The CDR3 coding sequence is TGTGCCAGCAGCCCCGCGGAGGCTAGAGTGGAAGCTTTCTTT.

This chain uses TRBV30 with TRBJ1-1; TRBD1 agrees at 7 bases. In germline, CDR1 is GTSNPN, CDR2 SVGIG (reference sequence). The trim removed 2 bases at V and 8 bases at J, leaving 8 bases unmatched. This CDR3 is 13 amino acids long. Here the CDR3 DNA reads TGTGCCTGGAGTCTAGGGGACAGACGAGAAGCTTTCTTT. Residues: CAWSLGDRREAFF.

This chain uses TRBV5-6 with TRBJ2-7; maybe TRBD2 (6 bases). The CDR3 contains 14 residues. V was shortened by 2 bases and J by 4 bases, with 13 bases between the two germline ends. Germline loops: CDR1 SGHDT, CDR2 YYEEEE. The CDR3 region is CASSFASARYEQYF. The CDR3 DNA follows: TGTGCCAGCAGCTTTGCTAGCGCACGGTACGAGCAGTACTTC.

In nucleotides, the CDR3 is TGTGCCAGCAGTGAAGGGGGCACTGGGGCCAACGTCCTGACTTTC. Amino acids: CASSEGGTGANVLTF. V usage is TRBV2 and J usage is TRBJ2-6, with D possibly TRBD1 on 5 matching bases. Germline-derived CDR1 and CDR2 are SNHLY and FYNNEI. This CDR3 is built from 15 residues. With 1 base removed from V and 2 bases from J, the gap between germline ends came to 6 bases.

The sample holds a few counts of this clone. The chain recombines TRBV7-3 with TRBJ1-6; TRBD1 might be the D (6 bases). Trimming took 5 bases from V and 5 from J, leaving 10 bases between them. This CDR3 has 14 amino acids. Germline loops: CDR1 SGHTA, CDR2 FQGTGA. CDR3 residues: CASSPDSNNSPLHF. The CDR3 nucleotides read TGTGCCAGCAGCCCGGACAGCAATAATTCACCCCTCCACTTT.

This chain connects TRBV30 to TRBJ2-7; D might be TRBD1 (6 bases). V shed 0 bases and J shed 2 bases, with 11 bases lying between them. This CDR3 spans 14 amino acids. Germline-derived CDR1 and CDR2 are GTSNPN and SVGIG (reference sequence). The CDR3 DNA reads as TGTGCCTGGAGTGTAGCGACAGGTCCCTACGAGCAGTACTTC. Translating gives CAWSVATGPYEQYF. Looking up the rest from reference TRBV30 and TRBJ2-7 gives the full variable domain: SQTIHQWPATLVQPVGSPLSLECTVEGTSNPNLYWYRQAAGRGLQLLFYSVGIGQISSEVPQNLSASRPQDRQFILSSKKLLLSDSGFYLCAWSVATGPYEQYFGPGTRLTVT.

This clone appeared once. The chain has TRBV18 and TRBJ2-2, with 8 positions matching TRBD2. The CDR3 sequence is 16 residues long. J lost 5 bases, V lost 2 bases, and 7 bases had no gene match. Germline V gives CDR1 KGHSH, CDR2 LQKENI. CDR3 nucleotides: TGTGCCAGCTCACCAAACGGGGGGGCCGGAACCGGGGAGCTGTTTTTT. It encodes CASSPNGGAGTGELFF.

The gene calls are TRBV5-1 and TRBJ1-1; 9 bases agree with TRBD1. With V trimmed by 4 bases and J by 2 bases, 12 bases remained unmatched. CDR3 length equals 17 residues. Germline V gene sequence: CDR1 SGHRS, CDR2 YFSETQ. CDR3 bases: TGCGCCAGCAGCGTCCGGGACAGGGTTTTCCCAAACACTGAAGCTTTCTTT. This gives the protein CASSVRDRVFPNTEAFF.

This chain links TRBV4-3 with TRBJ2-3, with D possibly TRBD2 on 6 matching bases. Germline CDR1 reads LGHNA; CDR2 reads YSLEER. Trimming shortened V by 4 bases and J by 4 bases, and 18 bases separated the two germline ends. The CDR3 runs 16 residues. The CDR3 nucleotides read TGCGCCAGCAGCCGGGGGGTCGGAGGAGGGGCAGATACGCAGTATTTT. This sequence encodes CASSRGVGGGADTQYF.

This sequence joins TRBV5-4 and TRBJ1-5; no clear D gene. Germline assignment: CDR1 SGHNT and CDR2 YYREEE (reference sequence). The CDR3 runs to 13 residues. Trimming cost V 0 bases and J 6 bases, with 7 bases left between them. For the CDR3, the DNA is TGTGCCAGCAGCTTGGGAGGGATTCAGCCCCAGCATTTT. This encodes CASSLGGIQPQHF.